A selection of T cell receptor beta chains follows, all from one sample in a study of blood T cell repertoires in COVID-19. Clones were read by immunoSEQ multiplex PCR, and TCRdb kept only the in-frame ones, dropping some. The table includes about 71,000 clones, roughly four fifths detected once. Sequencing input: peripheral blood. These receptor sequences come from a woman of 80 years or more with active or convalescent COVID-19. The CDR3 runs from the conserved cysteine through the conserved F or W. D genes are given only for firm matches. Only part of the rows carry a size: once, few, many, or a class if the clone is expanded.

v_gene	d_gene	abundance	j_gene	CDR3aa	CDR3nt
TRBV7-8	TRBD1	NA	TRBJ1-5	CASSLAGTGDQPQHF	TGTGCCAGCAGCTTAGCAGGGACAGGTGATCAGCCCCAGCATTTT
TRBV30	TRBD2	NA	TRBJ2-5	CAWSVGAGVGETQYF	TGTGCCTGGAGTGTGGGAGCGGGGGTAGGCGAGACCCAGTACTTC
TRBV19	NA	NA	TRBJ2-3	CASSRTVITDTQYF	TGTGCCAGTAGCCGGACAGTTATCACAGATACGCAGTATTTT
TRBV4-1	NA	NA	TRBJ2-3	CASSQDPPGTSTDTQYF	TGCGCCAGCAGCCAAGATCCCCCGGGAACTAGCACAGATACGCAGTATTTT
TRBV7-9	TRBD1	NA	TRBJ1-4	CASSLVGTGEKLFF	TGTGCCAGCAGCTTAGTCGGGACAGGCGAAAAACTGTTTTTT
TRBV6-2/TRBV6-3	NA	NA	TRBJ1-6	CASSYLVRPLHF	TGTGCCAGCAGTTACCTGGTGAGGCCCCTCCACTTT
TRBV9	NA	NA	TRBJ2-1	CASSKLGLEQFF	TGTGCCAGCAGCAAATTGGGGCTTGAGCAGTTCTTC
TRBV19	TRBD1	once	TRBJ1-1	CASTLDRGTEAFF	TGTGCCAGTACTCTTGACAGGGGGACTGAAGCTTTCTTT
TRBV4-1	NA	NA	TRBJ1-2	CASSQDRGRAGYTF	TGCGCCAGCAGCCAAGATCGAGGCAGGGCTGGCTACACCTTC
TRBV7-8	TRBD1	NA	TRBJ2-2	CASSLDRGPGELFF	TGTGCCAGCAGCTTGGACAGGGGCCCCGGGGAGCTGTTTTTT
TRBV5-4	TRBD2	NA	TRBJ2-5	CASSLLAGGLETQYF	TGTGCCAGCAGCTTACTAGCGGGGGGGTTAGAGACCCAGTACTTC
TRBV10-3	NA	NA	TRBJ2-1	CAIRGSGDEQFF	TGTGCCATCAGAGGTTCAGGCGATGAGCAGTTCTTC
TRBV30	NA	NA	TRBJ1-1	CAWSVSRNTEAFF	TGTGCCTGGAGTGTATCTCGGAACACTGAAGCTTTCTTT
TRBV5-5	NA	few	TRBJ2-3	CASSLGHSSGTDTQYF	TGTGCCAGCAGCCTGGGACACTCCTCCGGCACAGATACGCAGTATTTT
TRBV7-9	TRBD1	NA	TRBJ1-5	CASSLSGQALRPQHF	TGTGCCAGCAGCTTAAGCGGACAGGCGCTTCGGCCCCAGCATTTT
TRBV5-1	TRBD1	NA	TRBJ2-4	CASSPKNTGGVAKNIQYF	TGCGCCAGCAGCCCTAAAAACACAGGGGGAGTAGCCAAAAACATTCAGTACTTC
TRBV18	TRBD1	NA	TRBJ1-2	CASSVTGANYGYTF	TGTGCCAGCTCCGTGACAGGGGCGAACTATGGCTACACCTTC
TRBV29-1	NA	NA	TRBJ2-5	CSAAEVETQYF	TGCAGCGCGGCGGAGGTGGAGACCCAGTACTTC
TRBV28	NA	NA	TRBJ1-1	CASGGGRSDTEAFF	TGTGCCAGCGGGGGGGGGAGATCGGACACTGAAGCTTTCTTT
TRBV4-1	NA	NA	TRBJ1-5	CASSQVQGSNQPQHF	TGCGCCAGCAGCCAAGTCCAGGGGTCCAACCAGCCCCAGCATTTT
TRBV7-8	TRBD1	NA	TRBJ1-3	CASSLRTGVSGNTIYF	TGTGCCAGCAGCTTAAGGACAGGGGTTTCTGGAAACACCATATATTTT
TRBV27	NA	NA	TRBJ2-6	CASSHSTVAGVSGANVLTF	TGTGCCAGCAGCCATAGCACGGTGGCTGGAGTCTCTGGGGCCAACGTCCTGACTTTC
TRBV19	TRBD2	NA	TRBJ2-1	CASSIRAGGGYNEQFF	TGTGCCAGTAGTATCCGAGCGGGGGGTGGGTACAATGAGCAGTTCTTC
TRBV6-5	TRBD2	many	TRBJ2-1	CASSQTSTPRNEQFF	TGTGCCAGCAGTCAGACTAGCACCCCAAGGAATGAGCAGTTCTTC
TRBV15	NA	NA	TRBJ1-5	CATSRSYQPQHF	TGTGCCACCAGCAGATCTTATCAGCCCCAGCATTTT
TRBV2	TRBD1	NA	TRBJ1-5	CASSGSGGYNQPQHF	TGTGCCAGCAGTGGCTCAGGGGGCTACAATCAGCCCCAGCATTTT
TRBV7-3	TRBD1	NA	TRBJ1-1	CASSGLGQADTEAFF	TGTGCCAGCAGCGGATTGGGACAGGCTGATACTGAAGCTTTCTTT
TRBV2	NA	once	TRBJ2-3	CASSASVIADTQYF	TGTGCCAGCAGCGCTAGCGTTATCGCAGATACGCAGTATTTT
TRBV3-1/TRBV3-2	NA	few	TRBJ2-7	CASSQQVGGPWEQYF	TGTGCCAGCAGCCAACAAGTGGGGGGGCCGTGGGAGCAGTACTTC